This record looks at one T cell receptor (beta chain) sequence and its context. Its antigen is as yet unknown. V lost 4 bases and J 5 bases, leaving 21 bases between the germline ends. The CDR3 length is 15 residues. Germline CDR1 and CDR2: GTSNPN and SVGIG (reference sequence). Alongside a J-beta primer mix, a sample-barcoded 5' primer served in a second PCR lasting roughly 6 to 12 cycles. TCRdb reprocessed the 5' RACE reads via MiXCR and lists one record per CDR3 protein. Of 1,800,000 or so distinct CDR3 sequences listed, 30% to 40% are singletons. This record comes from a study of blood T cells in healthy people across ages. Study-level findings and limits: Comparison with aged donors showed that long-lived donors had more naive CD4+ cells and higher diversity.

The sample providers were healthy Caucasian people from Russia, aged about 6 to 100. Each sample had at least 6.5 million PBMCs isolated. This clonotype originated in a human donor in good health. The chain has TRBV30 and TRBJ2-7; the D gene could be TRBD1 or TRBD2 (5 bases each). Sequenced: blood. CDR3 region: CAWTARGTRRDEQYF. CDR3 DNA: TGTGCCTGGACCGCTCGGGGCACCAGGCGGGACGAGCAGTACTTC.